Presented here are 13 T cell receptor beta chains from one specimen sequenced in a study of a mutant IDH1 vaccine in newly diagnosed glioma. The time point denotes: week 35, safety follow-up. Vaccinated patients received 300 ug of mutant IDH1 20-mer peptide per dose, with topical imiquimod. The antigens these receptors bind are not known. Generated by immunoSEQ multiplex PCR, the TCRdb table keeps only in-frame clones and is missing some. The sample gives tens of thousands of clones, roughly four fifths of which show up once; approximately 15% is in the top ten. The sequenced sample was PBMCs, obtained from a glioma patient whose treatment included an IDH1 peptide vaccine. The receptors come from a young man with glioma.

This sequence joins TRBV7-9 and TRBJ2-1, with a weak D call TRBD1 (5 bases). The CDR3 is 15 residues long. CDR1 SEHNR and CDR2 FQNEAQ come from the germline V gene (reference sequence). V lost 6 bases, J lost 9 bases, and 21 bases lay in between. DNA for the CDR3: TGTGCCAGCAGGTCGATGGACACACATCGTGGTGAGCAGTTCTTC. It encodes CASRSMDTHRGEQFF.

V and J are TRBV27 and TRBJ2-7; D perhaps matches TRBD1 (7 bases). V gave up 8 bases and J gave up 2 bases, with 16 bases separating them. The CDR3 has 14 residues. In germline, CDR1 is MNHEY, CDR2 SMNVEV (reference sequence). CDR3 nucleotide sequence: TGTGCCAGCCAAAGCGGGCAGGGGGCCTACGAGCAGTACTTC. It translates to CASQSGQGAYEQYF.

This chain links TRBV4-1 with TRBJ1-5; 7 nucleotides agree with TRBD1. The CDR3 length is 16 residues. Germline V CDR1 and CDR2: MGHRA, YSYEKL. Trimming at V came to 4 bases and at J to 2 bases, leaving 8 bases not matched to a gene. The DNA of the CDR3 is TGCGCCAGCAGCCCAAACAGGGGATGGGGCAATCAGCCCCAGCATTTT. This sequence encodes CASSPNRGWGNQPQHF.

The chain joins TRBV5-1 to TRBJ2-7; 10 bases align to TRBD1. CDR3 length equals 15 residues. Unmatched junction bases numbered 5, after V lost 0 bases and J lost 5 bases. Germline V gene sequence: CDR1 SGHRS, CDR2 YFSETQ. The CDR3: CASSLVGTGADEQYF. The CDR3 nucleotides are TGCGCCAGCAGCTTGGTAGGGACAGGGGCTGACGAGCAGTACTTC.

The chain combines TRBV5-1 with TRBJ2-1; no definite D call. This CDR3 comprises 13 residues. Per the germline V gene, CDR1 is SGHRS and CDR2 is YFSETQ. V lost 4 bases and J lost 9, with 14 bases in between. CDR3 DNA sequence: TGCGCCAGCAGCCTGGCTGGGATAAGTGAGCAGTTCTTC. Amino acids: CASSLAGISEQFF.

The CDR3 reads CASSYSGPSFGYTF. In DNA form, the CDR3 reads TGTGCCAGCAGTTACTCGGGGCCCTCTTTTGGCTACACCTTC. The rearrangement joins TRBV6-6 to TRBJ1-2; weak D call: TRBD1 (5 bases). This CDR3 is built from 14 residues. The germline CDR1 and CDR2 sequences are MNHNY and SVGAGI (reference sequence). V was clipped by 0 bases and J by 7 bases, with 12 bases between them.

The sample holds a few counts of this clone. V gene TRBV9 combines with J gene TRBJ1-1; tentative D call: TRBD1 (5 bases). From germline, CDR1 is SGDLS and CDR2 YYNGEE. V was clipped by 3 bases and J by 11 bases, with 17 bases between them. The CDR3 loop spans 13 amino acids. As DNA, the CDR3 is TGTGCCAGCAGCGCAACAGGATCTAGTCGGGCTTTCTTT. Its translation: CASSATGSSRAFF. The entire variable domain, with the rest obtained from reference TRBV9 and TRBJ1-1, is as follows: DSGVTQTPKHLITATGQRVTLRCSPRSGDLSVYWYQQSLDQGLQFLIQYYNGEERAKGNILERFSAQQFPDLHSELNLSSLELGDSALYFCASSATGSSRAFFGQGTRLTVV.

This chain uses TRBV15 with TRBJ1-2, with 7 bases identical to TRBD1. J was trimmed by 0 bases and V by 5 bases; bases with no gene match: 6. The length of the CDR3 is 15 residues. Germline V gives CDR1 LNHNV, CDR2 YYDKDF (reference sequence). CDR3 coding DNA: TGTGCCACCAGCTCCCGGGACAGTACTAACTATGGCTACACCTTC. Protein sequence: CATSSRDSTNYGYTF. Using reference TRBV15 and TRBJ1-2 for the parts outside the CDR3, the full variable domain is DAMVIQNPRYQVTQFGKPVTLSCSQTLNHNVMYWYQQKSSQAPKLLFHYYDKDFNNEADTPDNFQSRRPNTSFCFLDIRSPGLGDTAMYLCATSSRDSTNYGYTFGSGTRLTVV.

The CDR3 is CASGPPPYYEQYF. CDR3 nucleotides: TGTGCCAGCGGCCCCCCTCCATACTACGAGCAGTACTTC. The genes are TRBV7-9 and TRBJ2-7; no clear D. Trimming stripped 8 bases from V and 3 bases from J, with 14 bases between. The CDR3 has 13 residues. The germline gives CDR1 SEHNR, CDR2 FQNEAQ (reference sequence).

The V call is TRBV23-1, the J call TRBJ2-3; 11 positions match TRBD2. Being an ORF, TRBV23-1 has a function that is uncertain. CDR3 size: 16 residues. The J segment lost 4 bases and the V segment lost 2 bases, leaving 5 bases of the junction unmatched. The CDR3 DNA sequence: TGCGCCAGCAGTCAACTAGCGGGAGGAGGATCAGATACGCAGTATTTT. The encoded protein is CASSQLAGGGSDTQYF.

The chain recombines TRBV6-5 with TRBJ2-7; possible D gene TRBD2, 5 bases. V was pared by 2 bases and J by 4 bases, with 6 bases between. The germline V gene encodes CDR1 MNHEY and CDR2 SVGAGI. The CDR3 consists of 12 residues. CDR3 in amino acids: CASSYGEYEQYF. The CDR3 DNA reads as TGTGCCAGCAGTTACGGGGAGTACGAGCAGTACTTC.

The V gene is TRBV2, the J gene TRBJ2-7; TRBD2 aligns across 9 bases. There are 14 residues in the CDR3. V trimming: 6 bases; J trimming: 7 bases; junction bases outside the gene matches: 10. In germline, CDR1 is SNHLY, CDR2 FYNNEI. In DNA form, the CDR3 reads TGTGCCAGCAGCAGGCTAGCGGGATATGGGGAGCAGTACTTC. Translation gives CASSRLAGYGEQYF.

The V gene is TRBV7-9, the J gene TRBJ2-1; a weak D match, TRBD1 (6 bases). The CDR3 totals 13 residues. Germline CDR1 SEHNR, CDR2 FQNEAQ (reference sequence). V lost 5 bases and J lost 8, with 13 bases in between. CDR3 loop: CASSRGNSDEQFF. The CDR3 coding sequence is TGTGCCAGCAGCAGGGGGAATTCTGATGAGCAGTTCTTC.